Listed below are T cell receptor beta chains from one sample, sequenced in a study of blood T cell repertoires in COVID-19. Clones were sequenced by immunoSEQ multiplex PCR, and TCRdb holds only the in-frame ones, with some missing. Of about 350,000 clones listed, approximately 86% are singletons. The sequenced sample was peripheral blood. These receptors originate from a man aged 30-40 years with COVID-19, enrolled during active disease. CDR3s include the opening cysteine and the closing phenylalanine or tryptophan. A D gene is named only where the DNA matches it firmly.

V gene	J gene	D gene	CDR3 DNA	CDR3 protein
TRBV7-9	TRBJ2-3	TRBD2	TGTGCCAGCAGCTCGGTAGCGGGGCAGGTCCTAAGCACAGATACGCAGTATTTT	CASSSVAGQVLSTDTQYF
TRBV6-2/TRBV6-3	TRBJ1-2	.	TGTGCCAGCAGTTACCGGGACACTTATGGCTACACCTTC	CASSYRDTYGYTF
TRBV4-2	TRBJ2-3	TRBD1	TGTGCCAGTAAGGACAGGGCCGGCACAGATACGCAGTATTTT	CASKDRAGTDTQYF
TRBV2	TRBJ2-5	TRBD2	TGTGCCAGCAGTGCAGGGACTACTACTAAGTGGGAGACCCAGTACTTC	CASSAGTTTKWETQYF
TRBV3-1/TRBV3-2	TRBJ2-2	TRBD1	TGTGCCAGCAGCCAACCTATTGGACAGGGGGTCGACACCGGGGAGCTGTTTTTT	CASSQPIGQGVDTGELFF
TRBV28	TRBJ2-7	.	TGTGCCAGCAGCCCCGACATGGTGGGCTCCTACGAGCAGTACTTC	CASSPDMVGSYEQYF
TRBV5-1	TRBJ1-4	TRBD1	TGCGCCAGCAGCTTGTCGGGACAGGGGCAGGGGGAAAAACTGTTTTTT	CASSLSGQGQGEKLFF
TRBV7-3	TRBJ2-1	.	TGTGCCAGCAGACCCGGGTCCTCCGATGAGCAGTTCTTC	CASRPGSSDEQFF
TRBV6-5	TRBJ2-1	.	TGTGCCAGCAGTTACTCGAGTAGTATCCCCGTCAATGAGCAGTTCTTC	CASSYSSSIPVNEQFF
TRBV4-1	TRBJ2-7	.	TGCGCCAGCAGCCAAGGCTCGAGCTCCTACGAGCAGTACTTC	CASSQGSSSYEQYF
TRBV5-1	TRBJ2-1	.	TGCGCCAGCAGCTTATTAGCCAGTTACAATGAGCAGTTCTTC	CASSLLASYNEQFF
TRBV5-1	TRBJ1-2	.	TGCGCCAGCCGGGAACCGCAAGGGGGAGATGGCTACACCTTC	CASREPQGGDGYTF